Sequencing of this T cell receptor beta chain was carried out in a study of response to subunit inactivated influenza vaccine. TCRdb used MiXCR to reprocess the RT-PCR reads, holding one entry per CDR3 protein. The sample holds over 650,000 distinct CDR3 sequences, about 18% seen once. The length of the CDR3 is 18 residues. CDR1 and CDR2 (germline): SGHRS, YFSETQ. V lost 5 bases to trimming and J lost 0 bases, with 18 bases between them. General study findings and limits: The authors put forward the suggestion that each seasonal influenza vaccination may bring in only a limited number of new T cells.

Comments on this clonotype: Its antigen is unidentified.

This receptor was identified in a middle-aged man who received an inactivated influenza vaccine. Sequenced material: PBMCs from blood, taken roughly 5 days after vaccination. V is TRBV5-1 and J is TRBJ2-6; the D is unclear. CDR3 bases: TGCGCCAGCAGTGGAGAACAGTTTCTTTTCTCTGGGGCCAACGTCCTGACTTTC. Its protein product is CASSGEQFLFSGANVLTF.